The 12 T cell receptor beta chains below all came from one sample that was sequenced in a study of OX40 agonist ivuxolimab in advanced cancers. Assay: immunoSEQ multiplex PCR; the TCRdb copy retains only in-frame clones and omits some. The sample yields more than 40,000 clones, over 75% seen once. The specimen comprised CD4+ or CD8+ T cells sorted from blood, sampled in a trial of the OX40 agonist ivuxolimab. The origin of the receptors is an adult with an advanced solid tumor such as melanoma, head and neck, liver or kidney cancer.

Details on this clone: At one end, the junction sequence differs from germline, possibly due to a read error. This rearrangement joins TRBV28 to TRBJ2-5; TRBD1 matches at 8 bases. Germline CDR1 MDHEN, CDR2 SYDVKM. CDR3 length: 15 amino acids. The CDR3 nucleotides are TGTGCCAGCAGTGCCGGACAGGGAGCCCAAAAGACCCAGTACTTC. This sequence encodes CASSAGQGAQKTQYF.

This rearrangement joins TRBV5-1 to TRBJ2-3; 13 bases map to TRBD2. CDR1 is SGHRS, CDR2 YFSETQ, per germline. Unmatched junction bases numbered 7, after V lost 4 bases and J lost 5 bases. The CDR3 runs 16 residues. CDR3 region: CASSLGTSGVGDTQYF. The DNA of the CDR3 is TGCGCCAGCAGCCTGGGGACTAGCGGGGTGGGAGATACGCAGTATTTT. Full variable domain (rest looked up from reference TRBV5-1 and TRBJ2-3): KAGVTQTPRYLIKTRGQQVTLSCSPISGHRSVSWYQQTPGQGLQFLFEYFSETQRNKGNFPGRFSGRQFSNSRSEMNVSTLELGDSALYLCASSLGTSGVGDTQYFGPGTRLTVL.

The V call is TRBV7-9, the J call TRBJ1-2; 11 bases align to TRBD1. This CDR3 contains 15 residues. Per the germline V gene, CDR1 is SEHNR and CDR2 is FQNEAQ (reference sequence). With V trimmed by 3 bases and J by 7 bases, 7 bases remained unmatched. The CDR3 region has the DNA TGTGCCAGCAGCTTGGACAGGGGGCTGAAGGGTGGCTACACCTTC. This gives the protein CASSLDRGLKGGYTF.

CDR3 sequence: CASRAGTGGSYEQYF. The CDR3 coding sequence is TGTGCCAGCAGGGCCGGGACAGGGGGCTCCTACGAGCAGTACTTC. The chain employs TRBV6-1 and TRBJ2-7; 11 nucleotides line up with TRBD1. This CDR3 region has 15 residues. Germline CDR1 is MNHNS and CDR2 is SASEGT. The V gene end was trimmed by 6 bases and the J gene end by 0 bases; junction bases not matched to a gene: 4.

The chain combines TRBV7-2 with TRBJ2-5; D not certain. The germline V and J ends were trimmed by 4 bases and 4 bases, with 10 bases remaining between them. Per the germline V gene, CDR1 is SGHTA and CDR2 is FQGNSA. There are 13 residues in the CDR3. The CDR3 loop is CASSYKRRETQYF. CDR3 DNA: TGTGCCAGCAGCTACAAAAGGCGAGAGACCCAGTACTTC.

The chain links TRBV5-1 to TRBJ1-4; a weak D match, TRBD1 (5 bases). The CDR3 loop spans 15 amino acids. V was trimmed by 4 bases and J by 4 bases, leaving 14 bases between them. Germline-derived CDR1 and CDR2 are SGHRS and YFSETQ. The DNA of the CDR3 is TGCGCCAGCAGCAGGCAGGGCTACTTTAATGAAAAACTGTTTTTT. Translating gives CASSRQGYFNEKLFF.

V is TRBV4-2 and J is TRBJ2-6; D remains unclear. The CDR3 is 15 amino acids. The germline V and J ends were trimmed by 5 bases and 2 bases, with 10 bases remaining between them. The germline V gene encodes CDR1 LGHNA and CDR2 YNFKEQ. The CDR3 DNA sequence: TGTGCCAGCAGCAAACTAAGTACTGGGGCCAACGTCCTGACTTTC. Amino acids: CASSKLSTGANVLTF.

The V gene is TRBV7-9, the J gene TRBJ1-1; D might be TRBD1 (5 bases). V lost 2 bases and J lost 5, with 15 bases in between. This CDR3 spans 15 amino acids. Germline CDR1 is SEHNR and CDR2 is FQNEAQ (reference sequence). The CDR3 DNA is TGTGCCAGCAGCTTATCAGCCAGGGTCTATACTGAAGCTTTCTTT. Amino acids: CASSLSARVYTEAFF.

The chain carries TRBV4-2 and TRBJ2-1, with D tentatively TRBD2 (7 bases). There are 15 residues in the CDR3. Trimming pared 4 bases from V and 3 bases from J, leaving 13 bases between. CDR1 is LGHNA and CDR2 is YNFKEQ in the germline V gene. In DNA, the CDR3 is TGTGCCAGCAGCCCCGGCGGGGGCGACTACAATGAGCAGTTCTTC. It encodes CASSPGGGDYNEQFF.

Within the sample, this clone is medium-sized. For the CDR3, the DNA is TGCGCCAGCAGCCAAGATGCAGGGTCGGCTGGAAACACCATATATTTT. This gives the protein CASSQDAGSAGNTIYF. This chain joins TRBV4-3 and TRBJ1-3, with D perhaps TRBD1 (5 bases). Trimming left V 0 bases short and J 2 bases short, with 11 bases between. Per the germline V gene, CDR1 is LGHNA and CDR2 is YSLEER. This CDR3 comprises 16 residues.

This chain connects TRBV19 to TRBJ2-6; D is uncertain. V lost 5 bases and J 0 bases, leaving 11 bases between the germline ends. The CDR3 has 16 residues. CDR1 is LNHDA, CDR2 SQIVND, per germline (reference sequence). CDR3: CASSPGGGSGANVLTF. The CDR3 nucleotides are TGTGCCAGTAGTCCAGGTGGTGGCTCTGGGGCCAACGTCCTGACTTTC.

The chain couples TRBV6-1 to TRBJ1-6; the D gene is possibly TRBD1 (5 bases). This CDR3 has 16 residues. Germline V gene data show CDR1 as MNHNS and CDR2 as SASEGT. Trimming took off 0 bases at V and 9 bases at J, with 15 bases between the two ends. CDR3 sequence reads: CASSEAPGGSSSPLHF. Written as DNA, the CDR3 is TGTGCCAGCAGTGAAGCGCCGGGGGGGAGTAGTTCACCCCTCCACTTT.